The 28 T cell receptor beta chains given below trace back to one sample, sequenced in a study of cytomegalovirus exposure and HLA in healthy donors. The PCR ran on 60 Vbeta and 13 Jbeta primers. Assay used: immunoSEQ multiplex PCR; TCRdb lists only in-frame clones, some missing. The sample lists about 180,000 clones; more than 60% were seen once. The sample taken for sequencing was PBMCs. Receptors originate from a woman aged 30 to 39 in good health and CMV-seropositive.

The chain carries TRBV6-5 and TRBJ2-1, with 12 positions matching TRBD2. Germline-derived CDR1 and CDR2 are MNHEY and SVGAGI. The CDR3 runs to 15 residues. After removal of 5 bases from V and 8 bases from J, the junction contained 7 bases not matched to a gene. The CDR3 DNA reads as TGTGCCAGCAGTCGGACTAGCGGGACTACCCATGAGCAGTTCTTC. It encodes CASSRTSGTTHEQFF.

This chain connects TRBV2 to TRBJ1-5, with 7 bases identical to TRBD1. CDR1 and CDR2 from the germline V gene are SNHLY and FYNNEI. This CDR3 has 16 amino acids. V trimming: 2 bases; J trimming: 0 bases; junction bases outside the gene matches: 4. DNA of the CDR3: TGTGCCAGCAGTGAAAGGACAGGAGATAGCAATCAGCCCCAGCATTTT. Its protein is CASSERTGDSNQPQHF.

The chain links TRBV28 to TRBJ2-3, with D maybe TRBD1 (5 bases). Germline-derived CDR1 and CDR2 are MDHEN and SYDVKM. V lost 1 base to trimming and J lost 10 bases, with 15 bases between them. CDR3 length equals 14 residues. This CDR3 is CASSLSKGQGSQYF. CDR3 coding DNA: TGTGCCAGCAGTTTATCGAAGGGGCAGGGCTCGCAGTATTTT. The variable domain in full, with the rest retrieved from reference TRBV28 and TRBJ2-3, is DVKVTQSSRYLVKRTGEKVFLECVQDMDHENMFWYRQDPGLGLRLIYFSYDVKMKEKGDIPEGYSVSREKKERFSLILESASTNQTSMYLCASSLSKGQGSQYFGPGTRLTVL.

The J gene is TRBJ1-2, the V gene TRBV4-1; 8 bases line up with TRBD1. CDR3 length equals 14 residues. The ends lost 3 bases at V and 6 bases at J; junction bases unmatched: 6. The germline gives CDR1 MGHRA, CDR2 YSYEKL. CDR3 residues: CASSHGTGKDGYTF. The CDR3 DNA sequence: TGCGCCAGCAGCCACGGGACAGGAAAGGATGGCTACACCTTC.

The chain employs TRBV19 and TRBJ1-1; tentatively, D is TRBD1 (5 bases). The CDR3 is 13 residues long. The germline V gene encodes CDR1 LNHDA and CDR2 SQIVND (reference sequence). Trimming left V 5 bases short and J 1 base short, with 8 bases between. The CDR3 bases are TGTGCCAGTAGTCCGGACAAGAACACTGAAGCTTTCTTT. Its protein is CASSPDKNTEAFF.

This chain uses TRBV5-6 with TRBJ2-1, with 7 bases lining up with TRBD2. V was clipped by 0 bases and J by 5 bases; unmatched bases: 5. This CDR3 is built from 15 residues. Germline CDR1 is SGHDT and CDR2 is YYEEEE. CDR3 protein: CASSLAGGTNNEQFF. The CDR3, as DNA: TGTGCCAGCAGCTTGGCCGGGGGGACCAACAATGAGCAGTTCTTC.

This chain links TRBV27 with TRBJ1-1; a possible D gene is TRBD1 (5 bases). Trimming removed 5 bases from V and 2 bases from J, with 15 bases in between. The CDR3 is made up of 15 amino acids. Germline CDR1 and CDR2: MNHEY and SMNVEV (reference sequence). The CDR3 loop reads CASSSRTGSNTEAFF. The CDR3 DNA sequence: TGTGCCAGCAGTAGCCGTACAGGATCAAACACTGAAGCTTTCTTT.

The rearrangement uses TRBV6-5 and TRBJ2-7; TRBD1 is a possible D gene (5 bases). V lost 5 bases to trimming and J lost 0 bases, with 14 bases between them. The CDR3 runs to 15 residues. CDR1 MNHEY and CDR2 SVGAGI come from the germline V gene. The CDR3 DNA reads TGTGCCAGCAGTGCCGGTTCAGGGCACTCCTACGAGCAGTACTTC. Translated, it gives CASSAGSGHSYEQYF.

The chain recombines TRBV5-6 with TRBJ2-7, with 7 positions matching TRBD1. Germline trimming cut 5 bases from V and 0 bases from J; bases unmatched to any gene: 5. Germline lookup yields CDR1 SGHDT and CDR2 YYEEEE. The CDR3 runs 14 residues. This chain's CDR3 is CASSMDRYSYEQYF. The CDR3 DNA sequence: TGTGCCAGCAGTATGGACAGGTACTCCTACGAGCAGTACTTC.

The gene calls are TRBV9 and TRBJ2-1; 8 bases are shared with TRBD1. Germline V CDR1 and CDR2: SGDLS, YYNGEE. With 10 bases clipped from V and 4 bases from J, the junction kept 13 bases outside the gene matches. The CDR3 length is 15 residues. CDR3 loop: CAPQSGGEDYNEQFF. The CDR3 DNA sequence: TGTGCCCCACAATCAGGGGGCGAGGATTACAATGAGCAGTTCTTC.

The chain joins TRBV10-1 to TRBJ1-4; 8 nucleotides align to TRBD1. The junction had 2 bases not matched to a gene; V was cut back by 7 bases and J by 4 bases. Germline CDR1 WNHNN, CDR2 SYGVQD (reference sequence). CDR3 length: 13 amino acids. CDR3 sequence (DNA): TGCGCCAGCAAGGGACAGGATAATGAAAAACTGTTTTTT. It is translated as CASKGQDNEKLFF.

The V and J genes are TRBV28 and TRBJ2-5; perhaps TRBD2 as D (5 bases). The ends were cut back, 5 bases at V and 4 bases at J, with 14 bases in the middle. The CDR3 is 14 residues long. The germline V gene has CDR1 MDHEN and CDR2 SYDVKM. CDR3 protein: CASSPSWTGETQYF. The CDR3 DNA reads as TGTGCCAGCAGTCCCTCATGGACTGGAGAGACCCAGTACTTC.

This sequence joins TRBV5-1 and TRBJ1-5; TRBD1 is a possible D gene (6 bases). V gave up 2 bases and J gave up 6 bases, with 15 bases separating them. From germline, CDR1 is SGHRS and CDR2 YFSETQ. The CDR3 runs to 15 residues. In nucleotides, the CDR3 is TGCGCCAGCAGCTTACAGGGACGAGTGGGTCAGCCCCAGCATTTT. Amino acids: CASSLQGRVGQPQHF.

V usage is TRBV28 and J usage is TRBJ2-7; 9 bases line up with TRBD1. This CDR3 comprises 14 residues. J was trimmed by 6 bases and V by 6 bases; bases with no gene match: 9. CDR1 and CDR2 from the germline V gene are MDHEN and SYDVKM. The CDR3 sequence: CASRPGQGRREQYF. The CDR3 DNA is TGTGCCAGCAGGCCCGGACAGGGGCGGCGCGAGCAGTACTTC.

The V and J genes are TRBV7-9 and TRBJ1-1, with a possible D match to TRBD1 (5 bases). CDR3 size: 12 residues. V lost 3 bases and J 8 bases, leaving 10 bases between the germline ends. Germline-derived CDR1 and CDR2 are SEHNR and FQNEAQ (reference sequence). The CDR3 region has the DNA TGTGCCAGCAGCTTTATGTCAGGGGAAGCTTTCTTT. Protein product: CASSFMSGEAFF.

The rearrangement links TRBV28 to TRBJ1-2; 9 bases align to TRBD1. Per the germline V gene, CDR1 is MDHEN and CDR2 is SYDVKM. V lost 11 bases, J lost 7 bases, and 11 bases stayed unmatched. The CDR3 sequence is 13 residues long. CDR3 nucleotide sequence: TGTGCCTGCCGGGACAGGGTGTATAGTGGCTACACCTTC. It yields the protein CACRDRVYSGYTF.

This sequence joins TRBV7-6 and TRBJ2-3; perhaps TRBD2 as D (5 bases). Trimming removed 2 bases at V and 4 bases at J, with 13 bases between. The CDR3 runs 15 residues. Germline-derived CDR1 and CDR2 are SGHVS and FNYEAQ. The DNA for the CDR3 is TGTGCCAGCAGCTTATCTGTGGGAGCCCCAGATACGCAGTATTTT. Its protein product is CASSLSVGAPDTQYF.

This chain links TRBV6-1 with TRBJ2-5, with D perhaps matching TRBD2 (5 bases). This CDR3 has 14 amino acids. Germline V gene data show CDR1 as MNHNS and CDR2 as SASEGT. V was clipped by 2 bases and J by 5 bases, with 12 bases between them. CDR3 loop: CASSEMGVVETQYF. CDR3 DNA: TGTGCCAGCAGTGAAATGGGAGTTGTCGAGACCCAGTACTTC.

This clone has a single count. The genes are TRBV11-2 and TRBJ2-1; D remains ambiguous. The germline V gene has CDR1 SGHAT and CDR2 FQNNGV. The CDR3 covers 13 residues. Deletions cut 3 bases from V and 6 bases from J, with 9 bases between. The CDR3 bases are TGTGCCAGCAGCTTCTGGCAGGCCAATGAGCAGTTCTTC. Its protein product is CASSFWQANEQFF. Combining the CDR3 with reference TRBV11-2 and TRBJ2-1 gives the whole variable domain EAGVAQSPRYKIIEKRQSVAFWCNPISGHATLYWYQQILGQGPKLLIQFQNNGVVDDSQLPKDRFSAERLKGVDSTLKIQPAKLEDSAVYLCASSFWQANEQFFGPGTRLTVL.

The V and J genes are TRBV30 and TRBJ2-1; D call uncertain. The germline V gene has CDR1 GTSNPN and CDR2 SVGIG (reference sequence). With 0 bases removed from V and 4 bases from J, the gap between germline ends came to 16 bases. This CDR3 has 16 residues. This CDR3 reads CAWSVPLSGGYNEQFF. The CDR3 bases are TGTGCCTGGAGTGTTCCCCTCTCCGGCGGATACAATGAGCAGTTCTTC.

The chain is built from TRBV23-1 and TRBJ2-1; D not certain. TRBV23-1 is treated as an ORF (open reading frame) with a function not yet certain. This CDR3 has 16 amino acids. V was trimmed by 6 bases and J by 0 bases, leaving 15 bases between them. CDR3: CASSPGYVRSYNEQFF. CDR3 sequence (DNA): TGCGCCAGCAGCCCCGGGTACGTACGCTCCTACAATGAGCAGTTCTTC.

The chain combines TRBV6-5 with TRBJ2-2; D unclear. Trimming left V 2 bases short and J 6 bases short, with 7 bases between. The CDR3 length is 13 residues. The V gene's germline CDR1 is MNHEY and CDR2 SVGAGI. Here the CDR3 reads CASSYVRSGELFF. CDR3 bases: TGTGCCAGCAGTTACGTGAGATCCGGGGAGCTGTTTTTT.

The chain uses TRBV2 and TRBJ2-5; the match to TRBD1 covers 7 bases. V was clipped by 6 bases and J by 6 bases; unmatched bases: 7. The CDR3 extends over 13 amino acids. The germline V gene has CDR1 SNHLY and CDR2 FYNNEI. This chain's CDR3 is CASRQGTVKTQYF. The CDR3 DNA follows: TGTGCCAGCAGACAGGGGACGGTAAAGACCCAGTACTTC. Supplemented by reference TRBV2 and TRBJ2-5, the full variable domain reads EPEVTQTPSHQVTQMGQEVILRCVPISNHLYFYWYRQILGQKVEFLVSFYNNEISEKSEIFDDQFSVERPDGSNFTLKIRSTKLEDSAMYFCASRQGTVKTQYFGPGTRLLVL.

In nucleotides, the CDR3 is TGTGCCAGGCAGGCGACAGAGAACACTGAAGCTTTCTTT. Translated, it gives CARQATENTEAFF. This chain joins TRBV2 and TRBJ1-1, with a possible D match to TRBD1 (5 bases). Trimming took off 9 bases at V and 1 base at J, with 12 bases between the two ends. Per the germline V gene, CDR1 is SNHLY and CDR2 is FYNNEI. The CDR3 length is 13 residues.

This clone was observed a single time. V usage is TRBV18 and J usage is TRBJ1-1, with unresolved D. Trimming left V 2 bases short and J 0 bases short, with 13 bases between. The CDR3 loop spans 16 amino acids. Germline CDR1 reads KGHSH; CDR2 reads LQKENI. CDR3 loop: CASSPIEEQMNTEAFF. For the CDR3, the DNA is TGTGCCAGCTCACCAATAGAGGAGCAGATGAACACTGAAGCTTTCTTT.

This clone occurred a few times. The chain recombines TRBV7-6 with TRBJ2-2; weak D call: TRBD1 (5 bases). From germline, CDR1 is SGHVS and CDR2 FNYEAQ. Deletions cut 3 bases from V and 7 bases from J, with 12 bases between. CDR3 length equals 14 residues. CDR3 residues: CASSFGATDGELFF. CDR3 DNA: TGTGCCAGCAGCTTTGGGGCCACGGACGGGGAGCTGTTTTTT.

Notes on this clone: Within the sample, other DNA sequences also encode this same CDR3. This chain joins TRBV7-9 and TRBJ2-5, with D possibly matching TRBD2 (5 bases). Trimming stripped 1 base from V and 5 bases from J, with 8 bases between. Per germline, CDR1 SEHNR and CDR2 FQNEAQ (reference sequence). The CDR3 runs to 13 residues. The CDR3 DNA is TGTGCCAGCAGCTTAGGCGGAGGTGAGACCCAGTACTTC. Translated: CASSLGGGETQYF.

The rearrangement joins TRBV11-2 to TRBJ2-7; possibly TRBD2 for D (6 bases). CDR3 length: 13 amino acids. Germline CDR1 and CDR2: SGHAT and FQNNGV. V was cut by 8 bases and J by 5 bases, with 16 bases left in between. The CDR3 sequence is CASRREVGHEQYF. As DNA, the CDR3 is TGTGCCAGCCGGCGGGAAGTCGGCCACGAGCAGTACTTC. Full variable domain (remainder filled in from reference TRBV11-2 and TRBJ2-7): EAGVAQSPRYKIIEKRQSVAFWCNPISGHATLYWYQQILGQGPKLLIQFQNNGVVDDSQLPKDRFSAERLKGVDSTLKIQPAKLEDSAVYLCASRREVGHEQYFGPGTRLTVT.